This T cell receptor beta chain was profiled in a study of OX40 agonist ivuxolimab in advanced cancers. Some clones are missing from TCRdb's copy, which holds only in-frame ones; the method was immunoSEQ multiplex PCR. The sample holds some 77,000 clones, around 90% seen once. The CDR3 sequence is 17 residues long. V and J are TRBV21-1 and TRBJ1-6; TRBD1, the D gene given by the table, was not confirmed from the DNA. TRBV21-1 is reported as a pseudogene. Sequences were derived from CD4+ or CD8+ T cells sorted from blood, sampled in a trial of the OX40 agonist ivuxolimab. The TCR originated in an adult with an advanced solid tumor such as melanoma, head and neck, liver or kidney cancer. The CDR3 here is CASSKVGDRGYNSPLHF. The CDR3 DNA follows: TGTGCCAGCAGCAAAGTGGGGGACAGGGGGTATAATTCACCCCTCCACTTT.